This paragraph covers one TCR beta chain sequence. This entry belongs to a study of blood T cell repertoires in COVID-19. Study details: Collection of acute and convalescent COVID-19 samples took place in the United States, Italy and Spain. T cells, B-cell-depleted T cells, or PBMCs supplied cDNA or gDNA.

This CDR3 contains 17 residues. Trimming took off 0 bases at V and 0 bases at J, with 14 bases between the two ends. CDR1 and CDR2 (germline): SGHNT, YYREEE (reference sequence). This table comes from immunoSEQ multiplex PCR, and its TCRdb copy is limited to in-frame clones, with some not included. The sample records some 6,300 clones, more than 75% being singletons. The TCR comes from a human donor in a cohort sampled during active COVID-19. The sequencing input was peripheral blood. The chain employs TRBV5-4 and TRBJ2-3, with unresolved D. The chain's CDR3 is CASSLAMARVSTDTQYF. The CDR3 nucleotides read TGTGCCAGCAGCTTGGCCATGGCCCGTGTTAGCACAGATACGCAGTATTTT.